This T cell receptor beta chain came from a study of Graves' ophthalmopathy and Graves' hyperthyroidism. Study as a whole: Peripheral blood was collected at initial diagnosis, before any treatment.

RNA served as the template for amplifying TCR beta CDR3 regions. HTBI primers served in a first-round RT-PCR, which a second-round multiplex PCR followed. TCRdb passed the multiplex PCR reads through MiXCR, listing each CDR3 protein once. The sample lists about 740,000 distinct CDR3 sequences, 35% to 50% occurring once. Ophthalmopathy-affected donors exhibited moderate-to-severe activity, CAS ≥3, NOSPECS ≥4, and duration under 3 months. The diagnostic workup employed clinical symptoms, serum thyroxine, TRAb, thyroid ultrasound and orbital computed tomography. Study conclusions and caveats: The majority of expanded thyroid clonotypes above 0.001 frequency also occurred in blood.

J gave up 1 base and V 6 bases, and 12 bases lay outside the gene matches. Germline V lookup: CDR1 MNHEY, CDR2 SVGAGI. The CDR3 is 17 residues long. Turning to this clonotype: What it binds is unknown.

V usage is TRBV6-5 and J usage is TRBJ1-3, with 7 positions matching TRBD1. The clonotype comes from an adult man with Graves' ophthalmopathy. Sequencing input: peripheral blood. The CDR3 loop is CASSYKTGTVSGNTIYF. DNA for the CDR3: TGTGCCAGCAGCTACAAGACAGGGACGGTATCTGGAAACACCATATATTTT.